This T cell receptor (beta chain) was identified in a study of shared clonotypes between healthy human individuals. Profiling relied on immunoSEQ multiplex PCR, and the TCRdb table lists in-frame clones only, not all of them. The repertoire holds 2 million to 2.5 million clones, approximately 96% seen once, with around 0.13% in the top ten. With 6 bases removed from V and 3 bases from J, the gap between germline ends came to 11 bases. There are 14 residues in the CDR3. Per germline, CDR1 MNHEY and CDR2 SVGAGI. V gene TRBV6-5 combines with J gene TRBJ2-2; a weak D match, TRBD1 (5 bases). The TCR sequence derives from a man aged 18 to 29 in good health. The sequenced material came from naive CD4+ T cells sorted from blood. The sample's subset: CD45RA+ positively selected. The CDR3 loop is CASRSQGYTGELFF. In DNA form, the CDR3 reads TGTGCCAGCAGAAGTCAGGGATACACCGGGGAGCTGTTTTTT.